A selection of T cell receptor beta chains follows, all from one sample in a study of CD8+ T cells in alopecia areata. Some clones are missing from TCRdb's copy, which holds only in-frame ones; the method was immunoSEQ multiplex PCR. The repertoire holds 150,000 to 160,000 clones, with around 50% as singletons. The specimen comprised CD8+ T cells sorted from blood, sampled at week 0. These receptors all stem from a human donor with alopecia areata. The CDR3 runs from the conserved cysteine through the conserved F or W. D genes are given only for firm matches. Expanded clones are given a class, and other clones once, few, many or no size at all.

cdr3_nt: TGTGCCAGCAGCTCGGACGGGTGGGACGGGGAGCTGTTTTTT
cdr3_aa: CASSSDGWDGELFF
clone_size: NA
j_call: TRBJ2-2
v_call: TRBV7-3
d_call: NA

cdr3_nt: TGCGCCAGCAGCCGGGACAAACGGGGGACCTCCTACGAGCAGTACTTC
cdr3_aa: CASSRDKRGTSYEQYF
clone_size: NA
j_call: TRBJ2-7
v_call: TRBV4-3
d_call: NA

cdr3_nt: TGTGCCAGCAGCTTCGAGGGGTTCGGGGAAACCGGGGAGCTGTTTTTT
cdr3_aa: CASSFEGFGETGELFF
clone_size: NA
j_call: TRBJ2-2
v_call: TRBV13
d_call: NA

cdr3_nt: TGCGCCAGCAGTGTCAGGAGAGAAGAGACCCAGTACTTC
cdr3_aa: CASSVRREETQYF
clone_size: NA
j_call: TRBJ2-5
v_call: TRBV10-2
d_call: NA

cdr3_nt: TGCAGCGTAGGGACAGGGGGCGAGAATGAGCAGTTCTTC
cdr3_aa: CSVGTGGENEQFF
clone_size: few
j_call: TRBJ2-1
v_call: TRBV29-1
d_call: TRBD1

cdr3_nt: TGTGCCACCAGCAGACGGGGGATCTCACCCCTCCACTTT
cdr3_aa: CATSRRGISPLHF
clone_size: once
j_call: TRBJ1-6
v_call: TRBV15
d_call: NA

cdr3_nt: TGTGCCAGCAGGGGCTCCTACAATGAGCAGTTCTTC
cdr3_aa: CASRGSYNEQFF
clone_size: NA
j_call: TRBJ2-1
v_call: TRBV27
d_call: NA

cdr3_nt: TGCAGCGTTAACGACAGGGGTGATTGGTCCGGGGAGCTGTTTTTT
cdr3_aa: CSVNDRGDWSGELFF
clone_size: NA
j_call: TRBJ2-2
v_call: TRBV29-1
d_call: TRBD1

cdr3_nt: TGCGCCAGCAGCCCCGTCCTCGGCGATGAAAAACTGTTTTTT
cdr3_aa: CASSPVLGDEKLFF
clone_size: few
j_call: TRBJ1-4
v_call: TRBV4-3
d_call: NA

cdr3_nt: TGTGCCAGTAGTACCCCATATGCGACAGGCAGCACAGATACGCAGTATTTT
cdr3_aa: CASSTPYATGSTDTQYF
clone_size: NA
j_call: TRBJ2-3
v_call: TRBV19
d_call: NA

cdr3_nt: TGTGCCAGCAGCCACGGCCCCCACGAGCAGTACTTC
cdr3_aa: CASSHGPHEQYF
clone_size: NA
j_call: TRBJ2-7
v_call: TRBV14
d_call: NA

cdr3_nt: TGTGCCTGGACAGGGGGATTCGATCAGCCCCAGCATTTT
cdr3_aa: CAWTGGFDQPQHF
clone_size: NA
j_call: TRBJ1-5
v_call: TRBV30
d_call: TRBD1

cdr3_nt: TGTGCCAGCCATTCACCCCTCCACTTT
cdr3_aa: CASHSPLHF
clone_size: NA
j_call: TRBJ1-6
v_call: TRBV6-5
d_call: NA

cdr3_nt: TGTGCCAGCAGCTTAGATTCAGGGGTGGGCGAGCAGTACTTC
cdr3_aa: CASSLDSGVGEQYF
clone_size: few
j_call: TRBJ2-7
v_call: TRBV13
d_call: NA

cdr3_nt: TGTGCCAGCAGCCAGGGACGGGGACAGCCCCAGCATTTT
cdr3_aa: CASSQGRGQPQHF
clone_size: NA
j_call: TRBJ1-5
v_call: TRBV2
d_call: NA

cdr3_nt: TGTGCCAGCAGCTTTCGTAGTTCACCCCTCCACTTT
cdr3_aa: CASSFRSSPLHF
clone_size: NA
j_call: TRBJ1-6
v_call: TRBV7-2
d_call: NA

cdr3_nt: TGTGCCAGCAGCCGGGGACTGACTGAAGCTTTCTTT
cdr3_aa: CASSRGLTEAFF
clone_size: few
j_call: TRBJ1-1
v_call: TRBV5-6
d_call: NA

cdr3_nt: TGCGCCAGCAGCCAAGGATTGGCCGCGGGGGGGATGCAGTTCTTC
cdr3_aa: CASSQGLAAGGMQFF
clone_size: NA
j_call: TRBJ2-1
v_call: TRBV4-3
d_call: TRBD2

cdr3_nt: TGTGCCAGCAGCTCCCCGGGACAGGGTCCCTACGAGCAGTACTTC
cdr3_aa: CASSSPGQGPYEQYF
clone_size: NA
j_call: TRBJ2-7
v_call: TRBV5-4
d_call: TRBD1

cdr3_nt: TGCAGCGCATACAGGGACTCTCAGGATGGCTACACCTTC
cdr3_aa: CSAYRDSQDGYTF
clone_size: NA
j_call: TRBJ1-2
v_call: TRBV29-1
d_call: NA

cdr3_nt: TGCAGTGCTAGGGAGCAGGGACACCAGCATTTT
cdr3_aa: CSAREQGHQHF
clone_size: once
j_call: TRBJ1-5
v_call: TRBV20-1
d_call: NA